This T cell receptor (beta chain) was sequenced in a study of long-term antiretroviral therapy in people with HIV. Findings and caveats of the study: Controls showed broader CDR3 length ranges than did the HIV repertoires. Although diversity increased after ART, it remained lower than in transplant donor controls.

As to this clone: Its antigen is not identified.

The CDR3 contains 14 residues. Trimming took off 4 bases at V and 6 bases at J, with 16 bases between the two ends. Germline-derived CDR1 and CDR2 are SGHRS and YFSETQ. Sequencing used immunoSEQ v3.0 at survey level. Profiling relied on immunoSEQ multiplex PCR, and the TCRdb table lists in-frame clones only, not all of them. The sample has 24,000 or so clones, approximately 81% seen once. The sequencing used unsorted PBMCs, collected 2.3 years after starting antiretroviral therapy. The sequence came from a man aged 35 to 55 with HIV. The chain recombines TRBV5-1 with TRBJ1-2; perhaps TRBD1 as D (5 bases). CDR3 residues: CASSLLGGSDGYTF. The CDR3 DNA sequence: TGCGCCAGCAGCCTTTTGGGGGGGAGTGATGGCTACACCTTC.